Listed below are T cell receptor beta chains from one sample, sequenced in a study of blood T cell repertoires in COVID-19. TCRdb's copy holds only in-frame clones and misses some; the assay was immunoSEQ multiplex PCR. The sample holds approximately 200,000 clones, roughly 81% seen once. Material: peripheral blood. The origin of the receptors is an elderly woman with COVID-19, enrolled during active disease. Both conserved end residues are part of each CDR3. The D gene is left open where the match is weak. A row's size may be missing; if present it is once, few, many or a size class.

.	TRBV28	.	TRBJ1-2	CASSLLGYRQAYGYTF	TGTGCCAGCAGTTTATTAGGGTACAGGCAGGCCTACGGCTACACCTTC
TRBD2	TRBV6-6	once	TRBJ2-1	CASSRGGTEQFF	TGTGCCAGCAGCCGGGGGGGCACTGAGCAGTTCTTC
TRBD2	TRBV7-2	.	TRBJ2-2	CASSRPGLAGSGELFF	TGTGCCAGCAGCCGTCCGGGACTAGCGGGGTCCGGGGAGCTGTTTTTT
TRBD1	TRBV2	few	TRBJ1-2	CASSTRDRGFYGYTF	TGTGCCAGCAGCACCCGGGACAGGGGGTTCTATGGCTACACCTTC
.	TRBV5-1	few	TRBJ1-2	CASSRDTSYGYTF	TGCGCCAGCAGCCGTGACACCAGCTATGGCTACACCTTC
TRBD1	TRBV18	few	TRBJ2-7	CASSPPGQGPYEQYF	TGTGCCAGCTCACCACCGGGACAGGGACCCTACGAGCAGTACTTC
.	TRBV20-1	.	TRBJ2-7	CSAFRTKQYF	TGCAGTGCGTTTAGAACCAAGCAGTACTTC
TRBD1	TRBV11-2	.	TRBJ2-7	CASSLWAGGGGEQYF	TGTGCCAGCAGCTTGTGGGCAGGGGGTGGTGGCGAGCAGTACTTC
TRBD1	TRBV4-3	.	TRBJ2-7	CASSRGQGAYEQYF	TGCGCCAGCAGCAGAGGACAGGGGGCCTACGAGCAGTACTTC
.	TRBV28	.	TRBJ1-5	CASSFSGGGNQPQHF	TGTGCCAGCAGTTTCTCGGGAGGGGGCAATCAGCCCCAGCATTTT
.	TRBV19	.	TRBJ1-1	CASKGRVMNTEAFF	TGTGCCAGTAAGGGCAGGGTCATGAACACTGAAGCTTTCTTT
.	TRBV10-3	.	TRBJ2-5	CAISAGQGGETQYF	TGTGCCATCAGTGCCGGACAGGGAGGGGAGACCCAGTACTTC
TRBD2	TRBV27	.	TRBJ2-1	CASRLTSGRGSSYNEQFF	TGTGCCAGCCGCCTGACTAGCGGGAGAGGGAGCTCCTACAATGAGCAGTTCTTC
.	TRBV15	.	TRBJ1-3	CATSRELLTTSGNTIYF	TGTGCCACCAGCAGAGAACTTTTGACTACTTCTGGAAACACCATATATTTT
TRBD1	TRBV5-6	.	TRBJ1-2	CASSLRDRALEGYTF	TGTGCCAGCAGCTTGAGGGACAGGGCCCTTGAAGGCTACACCTTC
.	TRBV19	.	TRBJ2-7	CASSPGGGTPYEQYF	TGTGCCAGTAGCCCAGGTGGCGGGACGCCTTACGAGCAGTACTTC
.	TRBV7-3	.	TRBJ1-2	CASSFAGGSNYGYTF	TGTGCCAGCAGCTTCGCGGGGGGATCTAACTATGGCTACACCTTC
TRBD2	TRBV23-1	.	TRBJ2-1	CASSQRTSGRAWNEQFF	TGCGCCAGCAGTCAAAGGACTAGCGGGAGGGCCTGGAATGAGCAGTTCTTC
.	TRBV30	once	TRBJ2-5	CAWSVVPGQETQYF	TGTGCCTGGAGTGTAGTACCCGGCCAAGAGACCCAGTACTTC
TRBD1	TRBV6-5	once	TRBJ2-3	CATREQGVSTQYF	TGTGCCACCCGGGAACAGGGGGTCTCTACGCAGTATTTT
TRBD1	TRBV28	.	TRBJ2-7	CASSLTGDYEQYF	TGTGCCAGCAGTTTGACAGGGGACTACGAGCAGTACTTC
TRBD2	TRBV3-1/TRBV3-2	.	TRBJ2-5	CASSQSREGLETQYF	TGTGCCAGCAGCCAAAGCCGGGAGGGCCTCGAGACCCAGTACTTC
TRBD1	TRBV28	.	TRBJ2-5	CAIGSSDRVRETQYF	TGTGCCATCGGATCGAGCGACAGGGTGAGGGAGACCCAGTACTTC
.	TRBV19	.	TRBJ2-3	CATAGGTDTQYF	TGTGCCACCGCAGGGGGGACAGATACGCAGTATTTT
.	TRBV6-6	.	TRBJ2-3	CASSYWQVGTDTQYF	TGTGCCAGCAGTTATTGGCAGGTTGGCACAGATACGCAGTATTTT
TRBD1	TRBV28	.	TRBJ2-7	CASSTPGGQGTYEQYF	TGTGCCAGCAGTACCCCAGGAGGACAGGGGACTTACGAGCAGTACTTC
.	TRBV5-1	.	TRBJ2-1	CASSLGGGGGGREQFF	TGCGCCAGCAGCTTGGGGGGGGGCGGGGGAGGCCGAGAGCAGTTCTTC
.	TRBV2	.	TRBJ1-1	CASSGTGSMNTEAFF	TGTGCCAGCAGTGGAACAGGGAGCATGAACACTGAAGCTTTCTTT
TRBD2	TRBV27	.	TRBJ2-3	CASATLQRGATQYF	TGTGCCAGCGCGACGCTTCAGCGGGGTGCTACGCAGTATTTT
.	TRBV28	.	TRBJ2-7	CASSQYEQYF	TGTGCCAGCAGTCAGTACGAGCAGTACTTC
.	TRBV2	.	TRBJ1-5	CASSEGQVGYSNQPQHF	TGTGCCAGCAGTGAGGGGCAGGTGGGCTATAGCAATCAGCCCCAGCATTTT
.	TRBV19	.	TRBJ1-4	CASSLWEGAGIEKLFF	TGTGCCAGTAGTCTGTGGGAAGGGGCTGGGATTGAAAAACTGTTTTTT
TRBD2	TRBV28	.	TRBJ2-7	CASSPGTSGRAVYEQYF	TGTGCCAGCAGCCCGGGGACTAGCGGGAGGGCCGTCTACGAGCAGTACTTC
TRBD2	TRBV19	.	TRBJ2-1	CASRRGLGGDEQLF	TGTGCCAGTAGACGGGGACTAGGAGGCGATGAGCAGCTCTTC
.	TRBV7-8	.	TRBJ2-1	CASSLAGGPYNEQFF	TGTGCCAGCAGCTTAGCGGGGGGTCCCTACAATGAGCAGTTCTTC